This TCR beta chain came from a study of CD8+ T cells in alopecia areata. Study summary: Treated patients took oral tofacitinib at 5 to 10 mg twice daily. A 6-month period off drug followed tofacitinib, which lasted 6 to 18 months.

The treatment was: oral pan-JAK inhibitor, 5-10 mg twice daily. The V end lost 5 bases, the J end lost 0 bases, and 13 bases lay between the germline ends. This CDR3 is built from 15 residues. Looked up from germline, CDR1 is MNHEY and CDR2 is SMNVEV (reference sequence). Extraction of RNA preceded its reverse transcription into cDNA, which served as the sequencing template. Assay used: immunoSEQ multiplex PCR; TCRdb lists only in-frame clones, some missing. The sample includes about 190,000 clones, around 65% of them seen just once. This receptor was identified in a human donor with alopecia areata. This specimen was CD4+ T cells sorted from blood, taken at week 4, from a patient treated with tofacitinib. The chain is built from TRBV27 and TRBJ2-5; D is uncertain. The CDR3 nucleotides read TGTGCCAGCAGTCCATCTCTACGGTACCAAGAGACCCAGTACTTC. This codes for CASSPSLRYQETQYF.